The clone carrying this T cell receptor beta chain was seen a single time. Here immunoSEQ multiplex PCR was the method, and the copy in TCRdb shows in-frame clones only, minus some. The repertoire includes about 800,000 clones, 90% to 98% of them detected once, and less than 0.3% sits in the top ten. These data belong to a study of shared clonotypes between healthy human individuals. CD8 cells regarded as naive lacked CD45RO, were positively chosen for CCR7, and omitted terminally differentiated effector memory CD45RA+ cells. Germline assignment: CDR1 SGHVS and CDR2 FQNEAQ. CDR3 size: 16 residues. The ends were cut back, 4 bases at V and 1 base at J, with 16 bases in the middle.

The TCR comes from a man aged 25 to 40 in good health. Sequenced sample: naive CD8+ T cells sorted from blood. The rearrangement links TRBV7-8 to TRBJ2-5, with D possibly being TRBD2 (6 bases). CDR3 amino acids: CASSSNRLVTQETQYF. The CDR3 DNA follows: TGTGCCAGCAGCTCAAACCGACTAGTAACCCAAGAGACCCAGTACTTC.